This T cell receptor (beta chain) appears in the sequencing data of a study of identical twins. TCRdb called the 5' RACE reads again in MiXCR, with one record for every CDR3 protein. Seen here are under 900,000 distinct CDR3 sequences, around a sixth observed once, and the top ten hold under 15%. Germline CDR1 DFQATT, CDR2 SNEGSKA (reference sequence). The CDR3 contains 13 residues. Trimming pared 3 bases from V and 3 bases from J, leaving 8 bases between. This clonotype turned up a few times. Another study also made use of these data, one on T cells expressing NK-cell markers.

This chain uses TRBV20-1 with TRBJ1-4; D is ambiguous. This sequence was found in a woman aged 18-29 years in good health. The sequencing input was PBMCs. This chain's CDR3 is CSASAAANEKLFF. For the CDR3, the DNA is TGCAGTGCTAGTGCGGCGGCTAATGAAAAACTGTTTTTT.